The 13 T cell receptor beta chains below come from one sample, sequenced in a study of beta chain features in type 1 diabetes. What was sequenced were expressed TCRB transcripts, since all of the isolated RNA had been reverse transcribed. The method was immunoSEQ multiplex PCR; TCRdb's version includes in-frame clones alone and lacks a portion of them. This table holds hundreds of thousands of clones, 30% found once. Sequenced: naive CD4+ T cells from blood. These receptor sequences come from a man between 18 and 29 years old in good health.

This chain uses TRBV4-3 with TRBJ2-7; D may be TRBD2 (5 bases). Germline CDR1 and CDR2: LGHNA and YSLEER. With 3 bases removed from V and 2 bases from J, the gap between germline ends came to 14 bases. This CDR3 has 15 amino acids. In DNA, the CDR3 is TGCGCCAGCAGCCACAGAGGACGGGGAGCCTACGAGCAGTACTTC. Its protein is CASSHRGRGAYEQYF.

The sample holds one count of this clone. The CDR3 protein is CASSLTSGLTDTQYF. The CDR3 nucleotides are TGTGCCAGCAGCTTGACTAGCGGACTCACAGATACGCAGTATTTT. V usage is TRBV5-4 and J usage is TRBJ2-3; 8 positions match TRBD2. There are 15 residues in the CDR3. The V segment lost 1 base and the J segment 2 bases; nucleotides outside the gene matches: 3. Germline-derived CDR1 and CDR2 are SGHNT and YYREEE (reference sequence).

This clone was counted between two and nine times. At one end, the junction sequence differs from germline, possibly due to a read error. The chain links TRBV5-1 to TRBJ2-7; 14 nucleotides line up with TRBD2. Germline values: CDR1 SGHRS, CDR2 YFSETQ. CDR3 length: 13 amino acids. The CDR3 protein is CASSAPGTSGGVF. In nucleotides, the CDR3 is TGCGCCAGCAGCGCTCCCGGGACTAGCGGGGGCGTTTTC.

V usage is TRBV27 and J usage is TRBJ1-2; TRBD1 might be the D (5 bases). The CDR3 has 14 amino acids. Deletions cut 10 bases from V and 3 bases from J, with 18 bases between. Germline values: CDR1 MNHEY, CDR2 SMNVEV (reference sequence). CDR3: CATARPGRDYGYTF. The CDR3, as DNA: TGTGCCACCGCCCGGCCAGGGCGCGACTATGGCTACACCTTC.

There are a few counts of this clone. This chain links TRBV10-3 with TRBJ2-3, with 7 bases identical to TRBD1. The CDR3 has 12 amino acids. Germline-derived CDR1 and CDR2 are ENHRY and SYGVKD. J was trimmed by 9 bases and V by 0 bases; bases with no gene match: 0. CDR3 DNA sequence: TGTGCCATCAGTGAGTCGACAGGGACGCAGTATTTT. Translated: CAISESTGTQYF.

The V gene is TRBV18, the J gene TRBJ1-2; the D gene is possibly TRBD1 (6 bases). Between the trimmed V and J ends, which lost 3 bases and 3 bases, there was a span of 11 bases. CDR3 length equals 14 residues. The V gene's germline CDR1 is KGHSH and CDR2 LQKENI. CDR3 in DNA: TGTGCCAGCTCACCTACAGGGATCGACTATGGCTACACCTTC. The encoded protein is CASSPTGIDYGYTF.

V is TRBV18 and J is TRBJ2-1; 9 positions agree with TRBD2. The CDR3 is 15 amino acids. Germline assignment: CDR1 KGHSH and CDR2 LQKENI. V lost 1 base to trimming and J lost 7 bases; unmatched junction nucleotides: 5. CDR3 in amino acids: CASSPQRGAWNEQFF. CDR3 DNA sequence: TGTGCCAGCTCACCACAGCGGGGGGCTTGGAATGAGCAGTTCTTC.

This clone turned up a few times. The chain recombines TRBV30 with TRBJ2-7; 10 bases fit TRBD1. V lost 6 bases and J lost 3; bases outside the gene matches: 8. CDR3 length equals 14 residues. Germline CDR1 is GTSNPN and CDR2 is SVGIG (reference sequence). The CDR3 protein is CACTRDRGLYEQYF. The CDR3 DNA reads as TGTGCCTGTACTAGAGACAGGGGGCTCTACGAGCAGTACTTC.

V usage is TRBV7-3 and J usage is TRBJ2-5; tentatively, D is TRBD1 (5 bases). V dropped 2 bases and J dropped 9 bases, with 10 bases sitting between them. Germline lookup yields CDR1 SGHTA and CDR2 FQGTGA. CDR3 length: 12 residues. The CDR3 sequence: CASSLAGPAQYF. Written as DNA, the CDR3 is TGTGCCAGCAGCTTAGCAGGGCCAGCCCAGTACTTC.

The genes are TRBV7-9 and TRBJ1-3; D is uncertain. This CDR3 contains 14 residues. Trimming removed 6 bases at V and 0 bases at J, with 9 bases between. CDR1 and CDR2 from the germline V gene are SEHNR and FQNEAQ (reference sequence). The CDR3 DNA reads TGTGCCAGCAGTCCCTCTCCCTCTGGAAACACCATATATTTT. Translated: CASSPSPSGNTIYF.

This clone was seen a few times. This chain connects TRBV25-1 to TRBJ2-5; D remains unclear. In germline, CDR1 is MGHDK, CDR2 SYGVNS. Trimming left V 0 bases short and J 2 bases short, with 4 bases between. This CDR3 contains 13 residues. CDR3 region: CASSEYIQETQYF. DNA of the CDR3: TGTGCCAGCAGTGAATACATTCAAGAGACCCAGTACTTC.

The sample holds a few counts of this clone. This chain links TRBV30 with TRBJ1-3, with D perhaps matching TRBD1 (6 bases). Germline CDR1 GTSNPN, CDR2 SVGIG (reference sequence). CDR3 length: 15 residues. Trimming pared 1 base from V and 9 bases from J, leaving 19 bases between. CDR3 sequence (DNA): TGTGCCTGGAGTGCCGACAGGTTAGGTTCGGGCACCATATATTTT. This sequence encodes CAWSADRLGSGTIYF.

The genes are TRBV5-4 and TRBJ2-1; D might be TRBD1 (7 bases). Trimming removed 1 base at V and 9 bases at J, with 17 bases between. CDR3 size: 15 residues. CDR1 is SGHNT and CDR2 is YYREEE in the germline V gene (reference sequence). The DNA of the CDR3 is TGTGCCAGCAGCTTGTCCGGGACAGTGGGGGGTGAGCAGTTCTTC. The encoded protein is CASSLSGTVGGEQFF.